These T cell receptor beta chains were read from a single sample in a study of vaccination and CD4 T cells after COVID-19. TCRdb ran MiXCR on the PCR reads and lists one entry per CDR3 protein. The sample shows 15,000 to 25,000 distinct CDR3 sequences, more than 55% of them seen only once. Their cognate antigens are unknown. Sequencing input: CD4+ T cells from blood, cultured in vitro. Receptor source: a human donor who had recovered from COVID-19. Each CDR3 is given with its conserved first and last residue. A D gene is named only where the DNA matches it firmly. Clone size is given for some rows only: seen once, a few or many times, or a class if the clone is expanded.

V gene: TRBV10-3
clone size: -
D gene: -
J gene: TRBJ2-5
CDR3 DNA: TGTGCCATCAGTCTAGGGGGACAAGTCCAAGAGACCCAGTACTTC
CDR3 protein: CAISLGGQVQETQYF

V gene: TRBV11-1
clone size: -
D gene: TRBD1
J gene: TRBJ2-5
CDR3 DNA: TGTGCCAGCAGCACGGACAGGGGGCGAGAGACCCAGTACTTC
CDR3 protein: CASSTDRGRETQYF

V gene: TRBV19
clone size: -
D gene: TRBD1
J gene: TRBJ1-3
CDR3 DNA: TGTGCCAGTAGTATCCGGACAGGAGACTCTGGAAACACCATATATTTT
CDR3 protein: CASSIRTGDSGNTIYF

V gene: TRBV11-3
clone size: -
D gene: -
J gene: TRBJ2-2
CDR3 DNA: TGTGCCAGCAGATTGGAGGTGGGAACCGGGGAGCTGTTTTTT
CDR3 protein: CASRLEVGTGELFF

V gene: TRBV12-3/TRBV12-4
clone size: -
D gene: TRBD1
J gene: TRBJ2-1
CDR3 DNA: TGTGCCAGCAGTTTTCAAGGGGGCGGTGAGCAGTTCTTC
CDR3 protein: CASSFQGGGEQFF

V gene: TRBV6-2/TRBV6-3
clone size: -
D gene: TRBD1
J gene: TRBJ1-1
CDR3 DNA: TGTGCCAGCAGTTGGACAGGGAGGGATACTGAAGCTTTCTTT
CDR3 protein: CASSWTGRDTEAFF

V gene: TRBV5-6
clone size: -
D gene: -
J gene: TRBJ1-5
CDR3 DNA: TGTGCCAGCAGCTTGGGAGAGCGGGTGCCTCAGCCCCAGCATTTT
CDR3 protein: CASSLGERVPQPQHF

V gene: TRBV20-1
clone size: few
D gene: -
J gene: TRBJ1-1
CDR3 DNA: TGCAGTGCTTACACAGGTGCCGAAGCTTTCTTT
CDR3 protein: CSAYTGAEAFF

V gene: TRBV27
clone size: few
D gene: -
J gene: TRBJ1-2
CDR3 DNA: TGTGCCAGCAGTGCCAACAGCGGGGGCGGCTACACCTTC
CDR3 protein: CASSANSGGGYTF

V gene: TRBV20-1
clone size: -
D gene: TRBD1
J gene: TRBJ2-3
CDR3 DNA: TGCAGTGCTCAGCGTAGGGGGCCAGATACGCAGTATTTT
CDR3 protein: CSAQRRGPDTQYF

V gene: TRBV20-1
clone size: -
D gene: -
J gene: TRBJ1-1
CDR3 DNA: TGCAGTGCTAGCGGTGGGGGGCATGTTGAAGCTTTCTTT
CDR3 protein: CSASGGGHVEAFF

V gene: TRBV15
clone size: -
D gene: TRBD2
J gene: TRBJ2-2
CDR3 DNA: TGTGCCACCAGCAAACCCCTACTAGCGGGACAGACCGGGGAGCTGTTTTTT
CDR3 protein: CATSKPLLAGQTGELFF

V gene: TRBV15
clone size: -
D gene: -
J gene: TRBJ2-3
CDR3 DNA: TGTGCCACCAGCAGAGACAGGGCTGGAGGCACAGATACGCAGTATTTT
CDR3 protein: CATSRDRAGGTDTQYF

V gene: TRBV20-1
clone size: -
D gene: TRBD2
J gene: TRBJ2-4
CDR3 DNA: TGCAGTGCTAAAGTTTACCGGCGGGAGGGCCAAGGGAACATTCAGTACTTC
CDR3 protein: CSAKVYRREGQGNIQYF

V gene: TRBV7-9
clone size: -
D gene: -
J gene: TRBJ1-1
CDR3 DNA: TGTGCCAGCAGCTTCTGGTCGGGGTCGAACACTGAAGCTTTCTTT
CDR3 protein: CASSFWSGSNTEAFF

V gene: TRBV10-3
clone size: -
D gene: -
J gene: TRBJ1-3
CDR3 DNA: TGTGCCATCAGAAGGGAAGGAAACACCATATATTTT
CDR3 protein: CAIRREGNTIYF

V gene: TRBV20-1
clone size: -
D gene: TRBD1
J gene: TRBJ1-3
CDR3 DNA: TGCAGTGCTAGTCCGCGACAGGGACGAAACACCATATATTTT
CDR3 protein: CSASPRQGRNTIYF

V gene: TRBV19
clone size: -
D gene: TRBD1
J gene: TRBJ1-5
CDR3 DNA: TGTGCCAGTAGTATCGGAAACAGGGGCGCCCAGCATTTT
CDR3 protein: CASSIGNRGAQHF

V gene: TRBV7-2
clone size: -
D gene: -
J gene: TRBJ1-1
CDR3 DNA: TGTGCCAGCAGCTTAGCCCCGGGGGCGGGGGAAGCTTTCTTT
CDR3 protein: CASSLAPGAGEAFF

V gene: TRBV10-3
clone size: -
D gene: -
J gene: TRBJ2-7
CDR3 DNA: TGTGCCATCAGTGGGGGACCGGGACGGCACTACGAGCAGTACTTC
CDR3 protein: CAISGGPGRHYEQYF

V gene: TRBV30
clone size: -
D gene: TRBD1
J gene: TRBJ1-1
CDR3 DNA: TGTGCCTGGGTGACGGACAGGGAGGCTGAAGCTTTCTTT
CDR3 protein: CAWVTDREAEAFF

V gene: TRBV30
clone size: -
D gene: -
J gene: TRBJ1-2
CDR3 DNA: TGTGCGAGACAGCTGGGTCAAACCTATGGCTACACCTTC
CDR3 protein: CARQLGQTYGYTF

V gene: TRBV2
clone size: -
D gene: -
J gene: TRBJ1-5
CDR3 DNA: TGTGCCAGCAGTGACATGTCCAATCAGCCCCAGCATTTT
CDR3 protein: CASSDMSNQPQHF

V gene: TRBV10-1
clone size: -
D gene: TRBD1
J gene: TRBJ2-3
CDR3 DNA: TGCGCCAGCAGACCAGCCCGGGACAGGGGAACAGATACGCAGTATTTT
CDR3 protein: CASRPARDRGTDTQYF

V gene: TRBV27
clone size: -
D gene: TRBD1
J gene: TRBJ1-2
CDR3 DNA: TGTGCCAGCAGTCCCGGCAGGGGGGGCTATGGCTACACCTTC
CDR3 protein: CASSPGRGGYGYTF

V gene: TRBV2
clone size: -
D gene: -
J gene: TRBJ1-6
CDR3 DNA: TGTGCCAGCACCATCCGGGGAAATTCACCCCTCCACTTT
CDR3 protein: CASTIRGNSPLHF

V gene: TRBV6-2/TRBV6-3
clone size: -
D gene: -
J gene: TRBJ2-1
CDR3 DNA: TGTGCCAGCACCTCACCTCAGGGAAGCTCCTACAATGAGCAGTTCTTC
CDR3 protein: CASTSPQGSSYNEQFF

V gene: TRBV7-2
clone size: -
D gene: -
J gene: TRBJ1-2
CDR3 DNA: TGTGCCAGCACAGGACAGCCCTATGGCTACACCTTC
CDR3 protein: CASTGQPYGYTF

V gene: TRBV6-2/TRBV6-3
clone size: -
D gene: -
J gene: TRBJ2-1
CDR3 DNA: TGTGCCAGCAGTTACTCCCCCCCATCGGGGGTCTACAATGAGCAGTTCTTC
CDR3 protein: CASSYSPPSGVYNEQFF

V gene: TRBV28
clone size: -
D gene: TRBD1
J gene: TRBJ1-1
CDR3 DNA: TGTGCCAGCATTGGTACAGGGGACACTGAAGCTTTCTTT
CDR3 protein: CASIGTGDTEAFF

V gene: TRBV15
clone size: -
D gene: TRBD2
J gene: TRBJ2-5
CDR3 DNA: TGTGCCACCAGCAGAGTTCCTAGCGGGAGGGCCGGAGAGACCCAGTACTTC
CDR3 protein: CATSRVPSGRAGETQYF

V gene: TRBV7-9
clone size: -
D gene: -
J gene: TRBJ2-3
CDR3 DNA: TGTGCCAGCAGCCTTGGACTAACCACAGATACGCAGTATTTT
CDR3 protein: CASSLGLTTDTQYF

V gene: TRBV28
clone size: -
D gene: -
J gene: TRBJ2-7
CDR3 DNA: TGTGCCAGCAGTTTAATGCAGGGCCTCGACGAGCAGTACTTC
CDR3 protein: CASSLMQGLDEQYF

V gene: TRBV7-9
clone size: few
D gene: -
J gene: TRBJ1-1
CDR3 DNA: TGTGCCAGCAGCCCAACATCGAACACTGAAGCTTTCTTT
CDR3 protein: CASSPTSNTEAFF

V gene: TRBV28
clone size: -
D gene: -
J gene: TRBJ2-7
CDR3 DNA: TGTGCCAGCAGTCCAGAGGGTTACGAGCAGTACTTC
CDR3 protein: CASSPEGYEQYF

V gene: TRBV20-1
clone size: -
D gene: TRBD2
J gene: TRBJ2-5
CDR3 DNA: TGCAGTGCTAGTCGGGCTAGCGGGGGCCACAACCAAGAGACCCAGTACTTC
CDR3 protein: CSASRASGGHNQETQYF

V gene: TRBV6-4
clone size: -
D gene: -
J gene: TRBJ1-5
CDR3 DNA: TGTGCCAGCAGTACAACAGGAGGTCAGCCCCAGCATTTT
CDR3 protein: CASSTTGGQPQHF

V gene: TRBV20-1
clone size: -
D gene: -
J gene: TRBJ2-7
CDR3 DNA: TGCAGTGCTAGTGTGGCAGCCTACGAGCAGTACTTC
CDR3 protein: CSASVAAYEQYF

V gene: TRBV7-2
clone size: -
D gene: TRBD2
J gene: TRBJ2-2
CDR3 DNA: TGTGCCAGCAGCCTCCGACTAGCGGGGTTGGCCGGGGAGCTGTTTTTT
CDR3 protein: CASSLRLAGLAGELFF

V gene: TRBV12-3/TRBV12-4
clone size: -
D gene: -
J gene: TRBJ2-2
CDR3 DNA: TGTGCCAGCAGTTTGTGGCGGGGAAACACCGGGGAGCTGTTTTTT
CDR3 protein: CASSLWRGNTGELFF

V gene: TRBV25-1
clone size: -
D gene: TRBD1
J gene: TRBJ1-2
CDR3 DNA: TGTGCCAGCAGTCATCCAGGGGGCTATGGCTACACCTTC
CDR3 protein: CASSHPGGYGYTF

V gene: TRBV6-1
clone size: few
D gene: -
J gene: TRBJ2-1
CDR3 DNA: TGTGCCAGCAGTGCATCCGGTGAGCAGTTCTTC
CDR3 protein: CASSASGEQFF

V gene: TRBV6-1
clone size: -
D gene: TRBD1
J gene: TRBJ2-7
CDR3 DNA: TGTGCCAGCAGAAACACAGGGGGCTCCTACGAGCAGTACTTC
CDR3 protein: CASRNTGGSYEQYF

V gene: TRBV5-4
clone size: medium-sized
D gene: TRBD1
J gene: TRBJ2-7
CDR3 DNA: TGTGCCAGCAGCTTGGCGGCGGCCGGGACAGGGGGCTACGAGCAGTACTTC
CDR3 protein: CASSLAAAGTGGYEQYF

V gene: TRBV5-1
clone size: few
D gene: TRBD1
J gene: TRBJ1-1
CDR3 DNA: TGCGCCAGCAGCTGGACAGGGACTGAAGCTTTCTTT
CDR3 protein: CASSWTGTEAFF

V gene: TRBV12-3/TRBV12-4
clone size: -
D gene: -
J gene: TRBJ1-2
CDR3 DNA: TGTGCCAGCAGTTTGAGGGGTGGAGGCTACACCTTC
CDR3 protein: CASSLRGGGYTF

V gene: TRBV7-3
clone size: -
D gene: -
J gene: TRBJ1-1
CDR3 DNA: TGTGCCAGCAGCCCTACACCGAACACTGAAGCTTTCTTT
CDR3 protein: CASSPTPNTEAFF

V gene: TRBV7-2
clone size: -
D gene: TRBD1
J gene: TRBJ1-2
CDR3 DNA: TGTGCCAGCAGCTTAGTTTCGACAGGGAGCGGGGATGGCTACACCTTC
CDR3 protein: CASSLVSTGSGDGYTF

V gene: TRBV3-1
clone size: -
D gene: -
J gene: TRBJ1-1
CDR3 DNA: TGTGCCAGCAGCCAAGGGGGTACCCTTCGAGCTTTCTTT
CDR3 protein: CASSQGGTLRAFF

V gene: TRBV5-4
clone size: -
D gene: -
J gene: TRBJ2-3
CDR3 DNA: TGTGCCAGCAGCTTAGAGAGGGTCCGCACAGATACGCAGTATTTT
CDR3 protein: CASSLERVRTDTQYF

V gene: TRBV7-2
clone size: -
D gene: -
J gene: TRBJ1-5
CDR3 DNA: TGTGCCAGCAGCCCAGAAGAGAATCAGCCCCAGCATTTT
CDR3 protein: CASSPEENQPQHF

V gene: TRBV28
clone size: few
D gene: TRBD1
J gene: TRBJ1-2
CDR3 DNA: TGTGCCAGCAGTCCCCCACAGGGGGGGACGGGCTACACCTTC
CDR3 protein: CASSPPQGGTGYTF